This T cell receptor (beta chain) appears in the sequencing data of a study of blood T cell repertoires in COVID-19. Sequencing was performed with immunoSEQ multiplex PCR; in TCRdb, only in-frame clones are kept and a portion is missing. Of about 150,000 clones in the sample, roughly 80% were seen once. The CDR3 spans 20 residues. The gene calls are TRBV21-1 and TRBJ2-6; the table's TRBD2 call for D was not verified on the DNA. TRBV21-1 is annotated as a pseudogene. This TCR derives from an older woman with COVID-19, enrolled during active disease. The specimen sequenced was peripheral blood. The CDR3 nucleotides read TGTGCCAGCCCCTTTCTCGATGGACTCGATCACCCTCCTGGGGCCAACGTCCTGACTTTC. Translating it yields CASPFLDGLDHPPGANVLTF.